The rows below give T cell receptor beta chains drawn from one sample of a study of CD8+CD57+ T cells in acquired aplastic anemia. TCRdb re-called the reads with MiXCR, one entry per CDR3 protein. The data show 200,000 to 250,000 distinct CDR3 sequences, about a third seen once. The material sequenced was sorted CD4+, CD8+, or CD8+CD57+ T cells (not recorded which) from PBMCs. The origin of the receptors is a human donor in good health, serving as a control. Each CDR3 is given with its conserved first and last residue. Fields, in order: clone size, J gene, D gene, V gene, CDR3 protein, CDR3 DNA. D genes are given only for firm matches. Clone size is given for some rows only: seen once, a few or many times, or a class if the clone is expanded.

clone_size: -; j_call: TRBJ2-2; d_call: -; v_call: TRBV12-5; cdr3_aa: CASGLQGRDEYANTGELFF; cdr3_nt: TGTGCTAGTGGTTTACAGGGCAGGGATGAGTATGCGAACACCGGGGAGCTGTTTTTT
clone_size: -; j_call: TRBJ1-5; d_call: TRBD1; v_call: TRBV29-1; cdr3_aa: CSVGPGQGPGQPQHF; cdr3_nt: TGCAGCGTGGGGCCGGGACAGGGGCCCGGTCAGCCCCAGCATTTT
clone_size: -; j_call: TRBJ1-1; d_call: -; v_call: TRBV7-8; cdr3_aa: CASSLGGLAGGMNTEAFF; cdr3_nt: TGTGCCAGCAGCTTAGGCGGGCTAGCGGGAGGTATGAACACTGAAGCTTTCTTT
clone_size: many; j_call: TRBJ2-4; d_call: -; v_call: TRBV10-1; cdr3_aa: CASSRDGENIQYF; cdr3_nt: TGCGCCAGCAGCAGGGACGGGGAAAACATTCAGTACTTC
clone_size: many; j_call: TRBJ2-7; d_call: -; v_call: TRBV5-1; cdr3_aa: CASSQHPSTGLYEQYF; cdr3_nt: TGCGCCAGCAGCCAACACCCTTCGACAGGCCTATACGAGCAGTACTTC
clone_size: many; j_call: TRBJ1-2; d_call: TRBD1; v_call: TRBV19; cdr3_aa: CASSIGGTGPARGYTF; cdr3_nt: TGTGCCAGTAGTATAGGAGGGACAGGGCCCGCACGTGGCTACACCTTC
clone_size: many; j_call: TRBJ2-5; d_call: -; v_call: TRBV7-9; cdr3_aa: CASRRSAGSPRETQYF; cdr3_nt: TGTGCCAGCAGACGGTCGGCGGGGTCACCTCGAGAGACCCAGTACTTC
clone_size: many; j_call: TRBJ2-1; d_call: -; v_call: TRBV9; cdr3_aa: CASSVGTAPYNEQFF; cdr3_nt: TGTGCCAGCAGCGTAGGGACCGCCCCCTACAATGAGCAGTTCTTC
clone_size: many; j_call: TRBJ1-6; d_call: -; v_call: TRBV7-9; cdr3_aa: CASSLVEGRSPLHF; cdr3_nt: TGTGCCAGCAGCTTAGTTGAGGGACGGTCGCCCCTCCACTTT
clone_size: many; j_call: TRBJ2-7; d_call: TRBD1; v_call: TRBV29-1; cdr3_aa: CSVGPGQGSYEQYF; cdr3_nt: TGCAGCGTGGGGCCGGGACAGGGATCCTACGAGCAGTACTTC
clone_size: -; j_call: TRBJ2-5; d_call: -; v_call: TRBV3-1; cdr3_aa: CASSQEPIETQYF; cdr3_nt: TGTGCCAGCAGCCAAGAACCAATAGAGACCCAGTACTTC
clone_size: -; j_call: TRBJ1-5; d_call: -; v_call: TRBV3-1; cdr3_aa: CASSHRRSNQPQHF; cdr3_nt: TGTGCCAGCAGCCATAGACGGAGCAATCAGCCCCAGCATTTT
clone_size: -; j_call: TRBJ2-3; d_call: -; v_call: TRBV29-1; cdr3_aa: CSVDVHRGADTQYF; cdr3_nt: TGCAGCGTTGACGTCCATCGAGGCGCAGATACGCAGTATTTT
clone_size: few; j_call: TRBJ2-2; d_call: -; v_call: TRBV5-5; cdr3_aa: CASSISQGTGELFF; cdr3_nt: TGTGCCAGCAGCATATCTCAGGGCACCGGGGAGCTGTTTTTT
clone_size: many; j_call: TRBJ1-1; d_call: TRBD1; v_call: TRBV20-1; cdr3_aa: CSARDRQMNTEAFF; cdr3_nt: TGCAGTGCTAGGGACAGGCAGATGAACACTGAAGCTTTCTTT
clone_size: few; j_call: TRBJ2-2; d_call: TRBD2; v_call: TRBV4-1; cdr3_aa: CASSPMGTSRTGELFF; cdr3_nt: TGCGCCAGCAGCCCCATGGGGACTAGCAGGACCGGGGAGCTGTTTTTT
clone_size: many; j_call: TRBJ2-1; d_call: -; v_call: TRBV15; cdr3_aa: CATSRARYEQFF; cdr3_nt: TGTGCCACCAGCAGAGCTAGATATGAGCAGTTCTTC
clone_size: -; j_call: TRBJ2-2; d_call: TRBD1; v_call: TRBV5-1; cdr3_aa: CASSLGLTGTGAGELFF; cdr3_nt: TGCGCCAGCAGCTTGGGTCTGACCGGGACAGGGGCCGGGGAGCTGTTTTTT
clone_size: -; j_call: TRBJ2-6; d_call: -; v_call: TRBV9; cdr3_aa: CASSVRGQMGPGANVLTF; cdr3_nt: TGTGCCAGCAGCGTAAGGGGCCAAATGGGCCCTGGGGCCAACGTCCTGACTTTC
clone_size: -; j_call: TRBJ2-7; d_call: -; v_call: TRBV27; cdr3_aa: CASSSWDPYERYF; cdr3_nt: TGTGCCAGCAGTTCCTGGGACCCCTACGAGCGGTACTTC
clone_size: few; j_call: TRBJ2-1; d_call: -; v_call: TRBV2; cdr3_aa: CASSVDRYNEQFF; cdr3_nt: TGTGCCAGCAGTGTTGACAGGTACAATGAGCAGTTCTTC
clone_size: -; j_call: TRBJ1-5; d_call: -; v_call: TRBV5-4; cdr3_aa: CASSRGVEEPQHF; cdr3_nt: TGTGCCAGCAGCAGAGGGGTTGAGGAACCCCAGCATTTT
clone_size: -; j_call: TRBJ2-7; d_call: TRBD2; v_call: TRBV20-1; cdr3_aa: CSVRGLAGAEQYF; cdr3_nt: TGCAGTGTTAGAGGGCTAGCGGGAGCCGAGCAGTACTTC
clone_size: few; j_call: TRBJ1-5; d_call: -; v_call: TRBV2; cdr3_aa: CASSPRWERGQPQHF; cdr3_nt: TGTGCCAGCTCACCACGCTGGGAGAGGGGGCAGCCCCAGCATTTT
clone_size: -; j_call: TRBJ1-1; d_call: -; v_call: TRBV2; cdr3_aa: CASRRDFGGFAEAFF; cdr3_nt: TGTGCCAGCAGACGGGACTTCGGGGGTTTCGCTGAAGCTTTCTTT
clone_size: many; j_call: TRBJ2-7; d_call: -; v_call: TRBV19; cdr3_aa: CASSMKNGLNTYEQYF; cdr3_nt: TGTGCCAGTAGTATGAAAAATGGCCTAAACACCTACGAGCAGTACTTC
clone_size: many; j_call: TRBJ2-5; d_call: -; v_call: TRBV19; cdr3_aa: CASSISGTAQETQYF; cdr3_nt: TGTGCCAGTAGTATCTCAGGTACCGCCCAAGAGACCCAGTACTTC
clone_size: many; j_call: TRBJ1-3; d_call: -; v_call: TRBV11-2; cdr3_aa: CASSLRAGGRGNTIYF; cdr3_nt: TGTGCCAGCAGCCTCCGAGCTGGGGGCAGGGGAAACACCATATATTTT
clone_size: -; j_call: TRBJ1-1; d_call: -; v_call: TRBV19; cdr3_aa: CASSMTITEAFF; cdr3_nt: TGTGCCAGTAGTATGACCATCACTGAAGCTTTCTTT
clone_size: -; j_call: TRBJ2-7; d_call: -; v_call: TRBV7-9; cdr3_aa: CASSQELGTTYEQYF; cdr3_nt: TGTGCCAGCAGCCAAGAGCTGGGGACCACCTACGAGCAGTACTTC
clone_size: many; j_call: TRBJ1-1; d_call: -; v_call: TRBV19; cdr3_aa: CASCWTANTEAFF; cdr3_nt: TGTGCCAGTTGCTGGACAGCGAACACTGAAGCTTTCTTT
clone_size: few; j_call: TRBJ2-3; d_call: TRBD2; v_call: TRBV7-9; cdr3_aa: CASSSPTSGVFDTQYF; cdr3_nt: TGTGCCAGCAGCTCACCGACTAGCGGGGTTTTTGATACGCAGTATTTT
clone_size: -; j_call: TRBJ1-1; d_call: TRBD1; v_call: TRBV24-1; cdr3_aa: CATSDLQGTEAFF; cdr3_nt: TGTGCCACCAGTGATTTACAGGGGACTGAAGCTTTCTTT
clone_size: many; j_call: TRBJ2-7; d_call: -; v_call: TRBV7-9; cdr3_aa: CASRYGPRDYEQYF; cdr3_nt: TGTGCCAGTAGGTATGGTCCCCGGGACTACGAGCAGTACTTC
clone_size: -; j_call: TRBJ1-6; d_call: -; v_call: TRBV4-1; cdr3_aa: CASSRGEGIDNSPLHF; cdr3_nt: TGCGCCAGCAGCAGAGGGGAGGGTATTGATAATTCACCCCTCCACTTT
clone_size: few; j_call: TRBJ2-6; d_call: -; v_call: TRBV10-3; cdr3_aa: CAIRELRGVPGLCSGANVLTF; cdr3_nt: TGTGCCATCAGGGAACTTAGGGGAGTCCCCGGGCTGTGCTCTGGGGCCAACGTCCTGACTTTC
clone_size: -; j_call: TRBJ1-2; d_call: -; v_call: TRBV7-2; cdr3_aa: CASSQEGPYGYTF; cdr3_nt: TGTGCCAGCAGCCAAGAAGGGCCCTATGGCTACACCTTC